One and the same sample provided the 10 T cell receptor beta chains below, sequenced in a study of HIV-infected children after antiretroviral therapy interruption. The treatment here: PENTA 11 planned treatment interruption arm or continuous ART arm. RNA-based 3' RACE libraries used unique molecular identifiers. TCRdb re-called the 3' RACE reads through MiXCR, storing one row per CDR3 protein. Counted here are more than 40,000 distinct CDR3 sequences, roughly 4.5% occurring once; the ten biggest clones make up approximately 0.67%. The sample here was CD45RA+ CD4+ T cells from PBMCs, pooled from several time points, taken from a donor given antiretroviral therapy, either interrupted or continuous. Stated subset: naive CD4+ CD45RA+ CD45RO- T cells. These receptors all stem from a pool of human donors with HIV.

This clonotype was seen once. V usage is TRBV5-6 and J usage is TRBJ2-5; D might be TRBD2 (7 bases). Germline V gene sequence: CDR1 SGHDT, CDR2 YYEEEE. V was pared by 8 bases and J by 4 bases, with 21 bases between. This CDR3 spans 15 amino acids. CDR3 sequence reads: CASTPSGGKGETQYF. CDR3 nucleotide sequence: TGTGCCAGTACCCCTTCGGGGGGCAAGGGAGAGACCCAGTACTTC. Together with reference TRBV5-6 and TRBJ2-5, the CDR3 gives the full variable domain: DAGVTQSPTHLIKTRGQQVTLRCSPKSGHDTVSWYQQALGQGPQFIFQYYEEEERQRGNFPDRFSGHQFPNYSSELNVNALLLGDSALYLCASTPSGGKGETQYFGPGTRLLVL.

This clonotype was picked up many times. The V call is TRBV14, the J call TRBJ2-7; TRBD1 aligns across 10 bases. Unmatched junction bases numbered 3, after V lost 4 bases and J lost 6 bases. This CDR3 comprises 13 residues. From germline, CDR1 is SGHDN and CDR2 FVKESK. Here the CDR3 reads CASSPRTGGEQYF. The CDR3 bases are TGTGCCAGCAGCCCCAGGACAGGGGGCGAGCAGTACTTC. Supplemented by reference TRBV14 and TRBJ2-7, the full variable domain reads EAGVTQFPSHSVIEKGQTVTLRCDPISGHDNLYWYRRVMGKEIKFLLHFVKESKQDESGMPNNRFLAERTGGTYSTLKVQPAELEDSGVYFCASSPRTGGEQYFGPGTRLTVT.

This clonotype was observed a handful of times. A much larger clone sits a single nucleotide away, making a read error possible. This chain connects TRBV11-2 to TRBJ1-1; D uncertain. The germline V gene encodes CDR1 SGHAT and CDR2 FQNNGV. The CDR3 totals 12 residues. With 6 bases removed from V and 0 bases from J, the gap between germline ends came to 5 bases. The CDR3 DNA reads as TGTGCCAGCAGGGAAATGAACACTGAAGCTTTCTTT. Encoded protein: CASREMNTEAFF.

This clonotype has ten or more counts. The chain carries TRBV2 and TRBJ2-5; maybe TRBD1 (6 bases). Germline loops: CDR1 SNHLY, CDR2 FYNNEI. The CDR3 runs to 14 residues. Trimming removed 6 bases from V and 1 base from J, with 12 bases in between. The CDR3 region is CASSRNRVQETQYF. Written as DNA, the CDR3 is TGTGCCAGCAGCAGAAACAGGGTCCAAGAGACCCAGTACTTC.

This clonotype was counted at least ten times. The chain recombines TRBV18 with TRBJ2-3; D is unclear. Germline V CDR1 and CDR2: KGHSH, LQKENI. The CDR3 totals 13 residues. V was clipped by 3 bases and J by 2 bases, with 6 bases between them. CDR3 amino acids: CASSPPSTDTQYF. Here the CDR3 DNA reads TGTGCCAGCTCACCCCCCTCCACAGATACGCAGTATTTT.

Many counts were recorded for this clonotype. The CDR3 bases are TGCGCCAGCAGTGGACGGATACAACAGGGAAGGCCCGAAAAACTGTTTTTT. Protein: CASSGRIQQGRPEKLFF. The J gene is TRBJ1-4, the V gene TRBV23-1, with TRBD1 as a possible D gene (6 bases). TRBV23-1 is an ORF, and what it does is uncertain. Trimming left V 5 bases short and J 8 bases short, with 24 bases between. The CDR3 consists of 17 residues.

This clonotype showed up just a few times. V and J are TRBV28 and TRBJ2-7; D unresolved. The V gene lost 5 bases and the J gene lost 9 bases, with 14 bases spanning the gap. The V gene's germline CDR1 is MDHEN and CDR2 SYDVKM. The CDR3 runs 12 residues. The CDR3 sequence is CASSPPPGRQYF. Written as DNA, the CDR3 is TGTGCCAGCAGTCCTCCCCCCGGGCGGCAGTACTTC. The full variable domain, with the rest looked up from reference TRBV28 and TRBJ2-7, is DVKVTQSSRYLVKRTGEKVFLECVQDMDHENMFWYRQDPGLGLRLIYFSYDVKMKEKGDIPEGYSVSREKKERFSLILESASTNQTSMYLCASSPPPGRQYFGPGTRLTVT.

This clonotype has ten or more counts. The chain couples TRBV7-2 to TRBJ2-7, with 7 bases identical to TRBD2. The CDR3 covers 13 residues. CDR1 and CDR2 (germline): SGHTA, FQGNSA. V was pared by 4 bases and J by 6 bases, with 6 bases of the junction left unmatched. The CDR3 loop reads CASSWTREGEQYF. The CDR3 nucleotides are TGTGCCAGCAGCTGGACCAGGGAGGGCGAGCAGTACTTC.

This clonotype was found many times. The gene calls are TRBV2 and TRBJ1-2; D unclear. CDR3 length equals 12 residues. V was cut by 4 bases and J by 9 bases, with 12 bases left in between. CDR1 is SNHLY, CDR2 FYNNEI, per germline. The CDR3 sequence: CASSVVDGSYTF. DNA for the CDR3: TGTGCCAGCAGTGTGGTGGACGGGAGCTACACCTTC.

This clonotype was counted at least ten times. The gene calls are TRBV29-1 and TRBJ1-2, with 7 bases fitting TRBD1. This CDR3 is 12 amino acids long. The germline CDR1 and CDR2 sequences are SQVTM and ANQGSEA. Trimming removed 5 bases from V and 4 bases from J; junction bases left unmatched: 4. Here the CDR3 reads CSVRGQTYGYTF. As DNA, the CDR3 is TGCAGCGTTAGGGGACAGACCTATGGCTACACCTTC.